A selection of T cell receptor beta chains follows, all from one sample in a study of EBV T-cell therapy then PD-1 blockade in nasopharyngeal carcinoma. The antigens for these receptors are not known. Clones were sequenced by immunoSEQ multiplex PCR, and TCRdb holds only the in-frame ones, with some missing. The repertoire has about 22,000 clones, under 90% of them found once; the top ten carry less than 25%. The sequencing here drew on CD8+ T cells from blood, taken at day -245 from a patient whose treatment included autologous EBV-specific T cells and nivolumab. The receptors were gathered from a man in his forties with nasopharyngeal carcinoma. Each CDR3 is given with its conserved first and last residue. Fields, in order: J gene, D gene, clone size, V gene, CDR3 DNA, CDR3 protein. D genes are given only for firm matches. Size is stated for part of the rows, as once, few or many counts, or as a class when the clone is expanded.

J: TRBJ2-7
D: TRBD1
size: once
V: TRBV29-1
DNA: TGCAGCGTACATGGGACAGGGTTTTACGAGCAGTACTTC
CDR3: CSVHGTGFYEQYF

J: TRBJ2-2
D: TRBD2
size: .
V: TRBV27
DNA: TGTGCCAGCACCTCGGGAGGGGGTTGGCGGACCGGGGAGCTGTTTTTT
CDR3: CASTSGGGWRTGELFF

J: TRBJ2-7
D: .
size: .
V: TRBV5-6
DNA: TGTGCCAGCAGCTTGGGGGGGCTTTTCAACGAGCAGTACTTC
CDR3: CASSLGGLFNEQYF

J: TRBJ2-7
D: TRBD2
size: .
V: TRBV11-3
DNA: TGTGCCAGCAGCCCAGGACGTGGGGGGGTTTACCGCGAGCAGTACTTC
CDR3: CASSPGRGGVYREQYF

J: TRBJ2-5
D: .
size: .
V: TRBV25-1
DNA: TGTGCCAGCAGTGAATATAGTTATCTAAGGGCAAACCAAGAGACCCAGTACTTC
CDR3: CASSEYSYLRANQETQYF

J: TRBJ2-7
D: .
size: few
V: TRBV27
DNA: TGTGCCAGCAGTTCCTCGGTGGGGCAGAGCTCCTACGAGCAGTACTTC
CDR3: CASSSSVGQSSYEQYF

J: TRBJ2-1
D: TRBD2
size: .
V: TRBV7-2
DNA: TGTGCCGCTAGCGGCTTAGCCAATGAGCAGTTCTTC
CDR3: CAASGLANEQFF

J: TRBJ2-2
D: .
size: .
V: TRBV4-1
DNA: TGCGCCAGCAGCCCGACTGGACCATTTAAAGCCGGGGAGCTGTTTTTT
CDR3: CASSPTGPFKAGELFF

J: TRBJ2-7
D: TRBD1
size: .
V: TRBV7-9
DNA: TGTGCCAGCAGCTCATCCGGGACAGGCCTCTACGAGCAGTACTTC
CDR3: CASSSSGTGLYEQYF

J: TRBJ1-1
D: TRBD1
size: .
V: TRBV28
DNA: TGTGCCAGCAGTATAGGGGACAGGGGCGCTGAAGCTTTCTTT
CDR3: CASSIGDRGAEAFF

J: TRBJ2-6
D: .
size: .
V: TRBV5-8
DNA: TGTGCCAGCAGCTTCCGGGCTGGGGCCAACGTCCTGACTTTC
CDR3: CASSFRAGANVLTF